These 5 T cell receptor beta chains share one sample of origin, sequenced in a study of cytomegalovirus exposure and HLA in healthy donors. Vbeta (60) and Jbeta (13) primers were used in the PCR. The repertoire was sequenced with immunoSEQ multiplex PCR; TCRdb's copy has only in-frame clones and lacks some. This sample has tens of thousands of clones; 63% occur once, and the top ten carry around 6.5%. The sequenced material came from PBMCs. The receptors were sampled from a woman in her twenties or thirties in good health and CMV-seronegative.

In this sample, this clone turned up once. The chain has TRBV7-9 and TRBJ2-1; 8 bases are a match to TRBD2. The CDR3 has 15 residues. The germline CDR1 and CDR2 sequences are SEHNR and FQNEAQ (reference sequence). Trimming cost V 1 base and J 6 bases; bases outside gene matches: 5. This CDR3 is CASSLEGLGANEQFF. In nucleotides, the CDR3 is TGTGCCAGCAGCTTAGAGGGACTAGGGGCCAATGAGCAGTTCTTC.

The chain has TRBV7-2 and TRBJ2-7; D remains ambiguous. CDR1 SGHTA and CDR2 FQGNSA come from the germline V gene. The CDR3 extends over 11 amino acids. Trimming pared 4 bases from V and 2 bases from J, leaving 3 bases between. The CDR3 sequence is CASSSAYEQYF. In nucleotides, the CDR3 is TGTGCCAGCAGCTCTGCCTACGAGCAGTACTTC. Drawing the rest from reference TRBV7-2 and TRBJ2-7, the complete variable domain is GAGVSQSPSNKVTEKGKDVELRCDPISGHTALYWYRQSLGQGLEFLIYFQGNSAPDKSGLPSDRFSAERTGGSVSTLTIQRTQQEDSAVYLCASSSAYEQYFGPGTRLTVT.

This clone was seen a single time. The chain uses TRBV5-5 and TRBJ2-7, with 8 bases lining up with TRBD1. The CDR3 sequence is 16 residues long. The ends lost 3 bases at V and 5 bases at J; junction bases unmatched: 13. The germline gives CDR1 SGHKS, CDR2 YYEKEE (reference sequence). In nucleotides, the CDR3 is TGTGCCAGCAGCTCTCGAGATATGGACAGGGCCGACGAGCAGTACTTC. Translated, it gives CASSSRDMDRADEQYF.

This rearrangement joins TRBV2 to TRBJ2-6, with D perhaps TRBD1 (5 bases). This CDR3 spans 15 amino acids. Germline assignment: CDR1 SNHLY and CDR2 FYNNEI. V dropped 2 bases and J dropped 1 base, with 6 bases sitting between them. The CDR3 spells CASSEQGSGANVLTF. DNA of the CDR3: TGTGCCAGCAGTGAACAGGGATCTGGGGCCAACGTCCTGACTTTC.

The CDR3 sequence: CASSQGQGAGGELFF. The CDR3 DNA follows: TGCGCCAGCAGCCAAGGACAGGGGGCCGGCGGGGAGCTGTTTTTT. V gene TRBV4-1 combines with J gene TRBJ2-2, with TRBD1 identical over 10 bases. The CDR3 is 15 residues long. CDR1 is MGHRA, CDR2 YSYEKL, per germline. Trimming removed 1 base from V and 7 bases from J; junction bases left unmatched: 3.